Below, 18 T cell receptor beta chains from the same sample are listed, as sequenced in a study of blood T cell repertoires in COVID-19. Here immunoSEQ multiplex PCR was the method, and the copy in TCRdb shows in-frame clones only, minus some. The data show about 410,000 clones, 70% to 90% seen once. The sequenced sample consisted of peripheral blood. These receptors were collected from a woman in her twenties or thirties with active or convalescent COVID-19.

V and J are TRBV9 and TRBJ2-1; D remains ambiguous. Germline V gene lookup returns CDR1 SGDLS and CDR2 YYNGEE. V lost 4 bases and J lost 2, with 13 bases in between. This CDR3 comprises 15 residues. CDR3 bases: TGTGCCAGCAGCTTCGAAGACACCGCCTACAATGAGCAGTTCTTC. This sequence encodes CASSFEDTAYNEQFF.

J is TRBJ2-5 and V is TRBV6-1; no clear D gene. The CDR3 is made up of 15 amino acids. Trimming shortened V by 3 bases and J by 0 bases, and 11 bases separated the two germline ends. Germline-derived CDR1 and CDR2 are MNHNS and SASEGT. CDR3 sequence: CASSDLPHYQETQYF. CDR3 DNA sequence: TGTGCCAGCAGTGACCTCCCCCACTACCAAGAGACCCAGTACTTC.

The rearrangement links TRBV7-8 to TRBJ2-5; D is perhaps TRBD2 (6 bases). The CDR3 totals 14 residues. Per the germline V gene, CDR1 is SGHVS and CDR2 is FQNEAQ. The V gene lost 1 base and the J gene lost 5 bases, with 11 bases spanning the gap. The CDR3 sequence is CASSLDSGSETQYF. DNA for the CDR3: TGTGCCAGCAGCTTAGATTCCGGGAGTGAGACCCAGTACTTC.

V and J are TRBV19 and TRBJ2-5; 14 nucleotides match TRBD2. The CDR3 consists of 16 residues. J lost 4 bases, V lost 3 bases, and 4 bases had no gene match. Germline V gene data show CDR1 as LNHDA and CDR2 as SQIVND (reference sequence). The CDR3 DNA is TGTGCCAGTAGTATCGGGACTAGCGGGGGTCGAGAGACCCAGTACTTC. Translation: CASSIGTSGGRETQYF.

Details on this clone: Other DNA sequences from this sample encode an identical CDR3 as well. The chain links TRBV6-1 to TRBJ2-7; 7 nucleotides align to TRBD1. V dropped 2 bases and J dropped 0; count of bases not matched to a gene: 4. The CDR3 totals 15 residues. Per germline, CDR1 MNHNS and CDR2 SASEGT. CDR3 sequence (DNA): TGTGCCAGCAGTGAAACGTCAGGGGGCTCCTACGAGCAGTACTTC. It codes for CASSETSGGSYEQYF.

V usage is TRBV27 and J usage is TRBJ2-7, with 8 bases fitting TRBD2. The CDR3 is 12 amino acids. The ends lost 8 bases at V and 4 bases at J; junction bases unmatched: 4. Germline V gene lookup returns CDR1 MNHEY and CDR2 SMNVEV (reference sequence). Here the CDR3 DNA reads TGTGCCAGCGGACTAGCTGTTTACGAGCAGTACTTC. Protein: CASGLAVYEQYF.

Regarding this clone: The same CDR3 is also encoded by other DNA sequences in this sample. V and J are TRBV5-1 and TRBJ1-1, with a possible D match to TRBD1 (6 bases). Germline CDR1 and CDR2: SGHRS and YFSETQ. The CDR3 extends over 15 amino acids. V dropped 0 bases and J dropped 0 bases, with 9 bases sitting between them. Written as DNA, the CDR3 is TGCGCCAGCAGCTTGGGCGGGGGCTTGAACACTGAAGCTTTCTTT. It specifies CASSLGGGLNTEAFF.

The genes are TRBV3-1 (or the pseudogene TRBV3-2) and TRBJ1-2; 10 bases fit TRBD1. The J segment lost 6 bases and the V segment lost 5 bases, leaving 9 bases of the junction unmatched. The CDR3 sequence is 15 residues long. Germline V gives CDR1 LGHDT, CDR2 YNNKEL (reference sequence). The CDR3 DNA reads TGTGCCAGCAGCTTGGGGACAGGGGAAACCCATGGCTACACCTTC. The encoded protein is CASSLGTGETHGYTF.

This clone has a handful of counts. V usage is TRBV21-1 and J usage is TRBJ2-1; the D call in the table, TRBD1, was not verified against the DNA. TRBV21-1 is a pseudogene segment. CDR3 length equals 20 residues. The CDR3 here is CASSHRRTYWTGTGDNEQFF. The DNA of the CDR3 is TGTGCCAGCAGCCACAGGAGGACTTATTGGACAGGCACCGGGGACAATGAGCAGTTCTTC.

In this sample, this clone turned up once. The chain recombines TRBV18 with TRBJ1-1; D unresolved. In germline, CDR1 is KGHSH, CDR2 LQKENI. The CDR3 covers 14 residues. V lost 0 bases, J lost 4 bases, and 9 bases lay in between. CDR3 amino acids: CASSPPMASTEAFF. CDR3 DNA sequence: TGTGCCAGCTCACCACCTATGGCTTCCACTGAAGCTTTCTTT.

V usage is TRBV6-2 or TRBV6-3 and J usage is TRBJ2-7; D might be TRBD2 (5 bases). The CDR3 is 11 amino acids. Between the trimmed V and J ends, which lost 5 bases and 5 bases, there was a span of 7 bases. Germline values: CDR1 MNHEY, CDR2 SVGEGT. DNA of the CDR3: TGTGCCAGCAGTCCGGGGAACGAGCAGTACTTC. It is translated as CASSPGNEQYF.

V usage is TRBV27 and J usage is TRBJ1-5, with 7 bases fitting TRBD1. The CDR3 spans 14 residues. V lost 4 bases to trimming and J lost 2 bases; unmatched junction nucleotides: 2. Germline V gene sequence: CDR1 MNHEY, CDR2 SMNVEV (reference sequence). The CDR3 spells CASSYRGGNQPQHF. CDR3 bases: TGTGCCAGCAGTTACAGGGGCGGCAATCAGCCCCAGCATTTT.

This clone has at least ten counts. The V and J genes are TRBV14 and TRBJ1-1, with TRBD1 identical over 7 bases. Germline CDR1 and CDR2: SGHDN and FVKESK. Unmatched junction bases numbered 5, after V lost 4 bases and J lost 3 bases. The CDR3 runs to 14 residues. DNA of the CDR3: TGTGCCAGCAGCCCCAGACAGGGCTACACTGAAGCTTTCTTT. This translates into CASSPRQGYTEAFF.

The rearrangement links TRBV2 to TRBJ1-3; no clear D gene. CDR1 and CDR2 (germline): SNHLY, FYNNEI. V lost 4 bases, J lost 0 bases, and 13 bases lay in between. CDR3 size: 16 residues. The CDR3 reads CASSALTDSSGNTIYF. CDR3 nucleotides: TGTGCCAGCAGTGCGCTAACAGATAGCTCTGGAAACACCATATATTTT. Combining the CDR3 with reference TRBV2 and TRBJ1-3 gives the whole variable domain EPEVTQTPSHQVTQMGQEVILRCVPISNHLYFYWYRQILGQKVEFLVSFYNNEISEKSEIFDDQFSVERPDGSNFTLKIRSTKLEDSAMYFCASSALTDSSGNTIYFGEGSWLTVV.

The gene calls are TRBV9 and TRBJ2-7; possibly TRBD2 for D (6 bases). Germline V CDR1 and CDR2: SGDLS, YYNGEE. The CDR3 contains 15 residues. Deletions cut 2 bases from V and 0 bases from J, with 12 bases between. The CDR3 bases are TGTGCCAGCAGCGTGTATCCGGGGGACTCCTACGAGCAGTACTTC. It specifies CASSVYPGDSYEQYF.

This chain links TRBV18 with TRBJ2-7, with 10 bases lining up with TRBD1. V gave up 4 bases and J gave up 7 bases; unmatched junction bases: 13. The CDR3 loop spans 16 amino acids. The germline V gene encodes CDR1 KGHSH and CDR2 LQKENI. This CDR3 reads CASSQFTGQGNGEQYF. The CDR3 DNA sequence: TGTGCCAGCTCACAGTTTACGGGACAGGGGAACGGAGAGCAGTACTTC.

The chain carries TRBV7-8 and TRBJ2-1; TRBD1 might be the D (6 bases). The CDR3 is 12 amino acids. CDR1 SGHVS and CDR2 FQNEAQ come from the germline V gene. Trimming removed 5 bases at V and 9 bases at J, with 11 bases between. DNA of the CDR3: TGTGCCAGCAGCCGCAGGGGTGGTGAGCAGTTCTTC. It is translated as CASSRRGGEQFF.

The chain has TRBV19 and TRBJ2-6; D uncertain. This CDR3 is 16 amino acids long. Germline CDR1 reads LNHDA; CDR2 reads SQIVND (reference sequence). V gave up 1 base and J gave up 0 bases, with 7 bases separating them. CDR3 nucleotides: TGTGCCAGTAGTATAGTTCGCGTCTCTGGGGCCAACGTCCTGACTTTC. Translation gives CASSIVRVSGANVLTF.